These 8 T cell receptor beta chains originate from one sample sequenced in a study of shared clonotypes between healthy human individuals. Here immunoSEQ multiplex PCR was the method, and the copy in TCRdb shows in-frame clones only, minus some. This table holds more than 400,000 clones, around 85% found once. Material for sequencing was PBMCs. Every receptor here comes from a woman aged 40 to 49 in good health. Some clones in this sample may be carry-over from other donors' samples.

V is TRBV7-8 and J is TRBJ2-5; D unresolved. V was pared by 0 bases and J by 4 bases, with 12 bases between. Germline V gene lookup returns CDR1 SGHVS and CDR2 FQNEAQ. This CDR3 is 15 amino acids long. The CDR3 loop reads CASSLAAASLETQYF. CDR3 nucleotide sequence: TGTGCCAGCAGCTTAGCGGCGGCGAGTCTAGAGACCCAGTACTTC.

This chain uses TRBV5-6 with TRBJ2-7; TRBD2 agrees at 7 bases. Germline lookup yields CDR1 SGHDT and CDR2 YYEEEE. The CDR3 spans 14 residues. Trimming at V came to 4 bases and at J to 4 bases, leaving 8 bases not matched to a gene. The CDR3 coding sequence is TGTGCCAGCAGCCTCCTACGCGGGAGTTACGAGCAGTACTTC. Amino acid sequence: CASSLLRGSYEQYF.

This clone was detected once. This sequence joins TRBV28 and TRBJ1-4, with D perhaps matching TRBD1 (6 bases). This CDR3 spans 15 amino acids. V lost 1 base and J 3 bases, leaving 9 bases between the germline ends. Germline CDR1 MDHEN, CDR2 SYDVKM. The CDR3 DNA follows: TGTGCCAGCAGTTTATCGGCAGGGGCTAATGAAAAACTGTTTTTT. This codes for CASSLSAGANEKLFF.

Note on this clone: Given a far larger clone just one base away, this is likely a sequencing read error. Here the CDR3 reads CASSLSAGGSRVEQYF. Written as DNA, the CDR3 is TGTGCCAGCAGTTTGTCAGCGGGCGGGAGCCGGGTAGAGCAGTACTTC. The chain carries TRBV28 and TRBJ2-7, with TRBD2 matching over 7 bases. The germline V gene has CDR1 MDHEN and CDR2 SYDVKM. J was trimmed by 7 bases and V by 3 bases; bases with no gene match: 15. There are 16 residues in the CDR3. Based on the CDR3 plus reference TRBV28 and TRBJ2-7, the full variable domain is DVKVTQSSRYLVKRTGEKVFLECVQDMDHENMFWYRQDPGLGLRLIYFSYDVKMKEKGDIPEGYSVSREKKERFSLILESASTNQTSMYLCASSLSAGGSRVEQYFGPGTRLTVT.

This chain links TRBV4-1 with TRBJ2-5; 7 nucleotides line up with TRBD1. V lost 9 bases, J lost 5 bases, and 9 bases stayed unmatched. Germline V gene data show CDR1 as MGHRA and CDR2 as YSYEKL. The CDR3 length is 13 residues. CDR3 DNA sequence: TGCGCCAGTAGACAGGGTTGGGGGGAGACCCAGTACTTC. The encoded protein is CASRQGWGETQYF.

This clone was seen more than once but under ten times. V usage is TRBV29-1 and J usage is TRBJ2-1; 8 positions agree with TRBD2. There are 13 residues in the CDR3. V was pared by 2 bases and J by 4 bases, with 1 base of the junction left unmatched. Germline V CDR1 and CDR2: SQVTM, ANQGSEA. CDR3 in DNA: TGCAGCGTTGAAACGGGGGGGTACAATGAGCAGTTCTTC. Its translation: CSVETGGYNEQFF.

The chain recombines TRBV9 with TRBJ2-5; D not certain. This CDR3 has 17 amino acids. Germline CDR1 and CDR2: SGDLS and YYNGEE. V gave up 0 bases and J gave up 2 bases, with 17 bases separating them. For the CDR3, the DNA is TGTGCCAGCAGCGTAGGGGCTACCGCCGCACCGCAAGAGACCCAGTACTTC. This gives the protein CASSVGATAAPQETQYF. Full variable domain (missing parts from reference TRBV9 and TRBJ2-5): DSGVTQTPKHLITATGQRVTLRCSPRSGDLSVYWYQQSLDQGLQFLIQYYNGEERAKGNILERFSAQQFPDLHSELNLSSLELGDSALYFCASSVGATAAPQETQYFGPGTRLLVL.

This chain's CDR3 is CASSLVASGYEQYF. The CDR3 DNA sequence: TGTGCCAGCAGCTTAGTGGCCAGCGGCTACGAGCAGTACTTC. The chain is built from TRBV7-2 and TRBJ2-7; D is possibly TRBD2 (5 bases). CDR3 size: 14 residues. V was shortened by 1 base and J by 3 bases, with 10 bases between the two germline ends. The germline gives CDR1 SGHTA, CDR2 FQGNSA. Drawing the rest from reference TRBV7-2 and TRBJ2-7, the complete variable domain is GAGVSQSPSNKVTEKGKDVELRCDPISGHTALYWYRQSLGQGLEFLIYFQGNSAPDKSGLPSDRFSAERTGGSVSTLTIQRTQQEDSAVYLCASSLVASGYEQYFGPGTRLTVT.